Each of the 8 T cell receptor beta chains below was sequenced from the same sample in a study of human T cells and chemical hapten exposure. TCRdb reprocessed the RACE reads with MiXCR, giving one entry per CDR3 protein. Of under 200,000 distinct CDR3 sequences detected, about 15% appear once; the ten largest clones hold 1.5% to 2%. This sample's time point: patch test 1, 2 weeks after DPC sensitization. Treatment meaning: therapeutic diphenylcyclopropenone sensitization with weekly scalp DPC. This specimen was whole blood, taken in connection with sensitization to the hapten diphenylcyclopropenone (DPC). All receptors derive from a woman aged 25-40 years with alopecia areata. Some clones in this sample may be carry-over from other donors' samples.

In its sample, this clonotype was seen a few times. The chain is built from TRBV15 and TRBJ2-7; either TRBD1 or TRBD2 may fit D (5 bases each). The CDR3 extends over 14 amino acids. Germline loops: CDR1 LNHNV, CDR2 YYDKDF (reference sequence). V lost 1 base and J lost 7, with 14 bases in between. The CDR3 DNA follows: TGTGCCACCAGCAGAGTCTCGGGGCTTAGGGAGCAGTACTTC. Amino acid sequence: CATSRVSGLREQYF.

This clonotype occurred a few times. V gene TRBV29-1 combines with J gene TRBJ2-5; the D is unclear. This CDR3 comprises 13 residues. The V gene lost 3 bases and the J gene lost 5 bases, with 13 bases spanning the gap. CDR1 and CDR2 from the germline V gene are SQVTM and ANQGSEA. The CDR3 is CSVDQISTETQYF. Here the CDR3 DNA reads TGCAGCGTTGATCAGATTTCAACGGAGACCCAGTACTTC.

The chain recombines TRBV11-2 with TRBJ1-1; D not certain. Germline values: CDR1 SGHAT, CDR2 FQNNGV. Trimming left V 5 bases short and J 7 bases short, with 8 bases between. CDR3 length: 11 amino acids. As DNA, the CDR3 is TGTGCCAGCAGCCAAAGCCGTGAAGCTTTCTTT. Translated, it gives CASSQSREAFF.

This clonotype occurred a few times. This chain uses TRBV3-1 with TRBJ2-3; D remains ambiguous. Trimming took off 6 bases at V and 0 bases at J, with 7 bases between the two ends. The germline CDR1 and CDR2 sequences are LGHDT and YNNKEL (reference sequence). The CDR3 covers 13 residues. The CDR3 loop reads CASRGYSTDTQYF. The CDR3 DNA sequence: TGTGCCAGCAGAGGTTACAGCACAGATACGCAGTATTTT.

The sample holds a few counts of this clonotype. The CDR3 reads CASSLAWSAESSYEQYF. In nucleotides, the CDR3 is TGCGCCAGCAGCTTGGCCTGGTCTGCAGAGAGCTCCTACGAGCAGTACTTC. V gene TRBV5-1 combines with J gene TRBJ2-7; D unclear. Germline CDR1 and CDR2: SGHRS and YFSETQ. The CDR3 consists of 17 residues. Between the trimmed V and J ends, which lost 0 bases and 0 bases, there was a span of 16 bases. Full variable domain (missing parts from reference TRBV5-1 and TRBJ2-7): KAGVTQTPRYLIKTRGQQVTLSCSPISGHRSVSWYQQTPGQGLQFLFEYFSETQRNKGNFPGRFSGRQFSNSRSEMNVSTLELGDSALYLCASSLAWSAESSYEQYFGPGTRLTVT.

The sample holds many counts of this clonotype. The chain uses TRBV5-1 and TRBJ2-3; D is perhaps TRBD1 (5 bases). Germline assignment: CDR1 SGHRS and CDR2 YFSETQ. The CDR3 contains 14 residues. V shed 3 bases and J shed 2 bases, with 10 bases lying between them. Here the CDR3 reads CASSSDIPTDTQYF. CDR3 DNA: TGCGCCAGCAGCTCGGACATTCCCACAGATACGCAGTATTTT.

This clonotype was recorded a few times. This chain links TRBV5-4 with TRBJ2-5; perhaps TRBD1 as D (5 bases). This CDR3 has 14 residues. Germline V lookup: CDR1 SGHNT, CDR2 YYREEE (reference sequence). V was pared by 7 bases and J by 2 bases, with 15 bases between. The CDR3 DNA reads as TGTGCCAGCGTGATCCAGGGCCGACAAGAGACCCAGTACTTC. Translated, it gives CASVIQGRQETQYF.

This rearrangement joins TRBV7-9 to TRBJ1-2; TRBD1 aligns across 9 bases. The germline gives CDR1 SEHNR, CDR2 FQNEAQ (reference sequence). The CDR3 has 15 residues. The junction had 5 bases not matched to a gene; V was cut back by 4 bases and J by 2 bases. CDR3 in DNA: TGTGCCAGCAGCTCCTCACAGGGGGCGAACTATGGCTACACCTTC. Its protein product is CASSSSQGANYGYTF.